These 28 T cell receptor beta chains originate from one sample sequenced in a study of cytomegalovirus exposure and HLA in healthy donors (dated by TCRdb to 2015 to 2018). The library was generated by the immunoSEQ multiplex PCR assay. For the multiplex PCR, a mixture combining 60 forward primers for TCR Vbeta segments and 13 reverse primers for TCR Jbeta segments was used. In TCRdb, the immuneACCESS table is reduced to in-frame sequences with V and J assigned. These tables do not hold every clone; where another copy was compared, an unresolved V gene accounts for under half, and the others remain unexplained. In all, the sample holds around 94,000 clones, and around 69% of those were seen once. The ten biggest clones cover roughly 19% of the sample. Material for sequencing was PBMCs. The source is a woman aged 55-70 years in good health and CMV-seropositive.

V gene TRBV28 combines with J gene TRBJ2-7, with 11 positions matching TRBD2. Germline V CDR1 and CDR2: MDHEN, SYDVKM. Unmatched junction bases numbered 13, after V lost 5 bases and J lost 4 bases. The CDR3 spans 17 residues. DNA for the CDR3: TGTGCCAGCAGTCTAATAGGGGTTACTAGCGGGAGTTACGAGCAGTACTTC. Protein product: CASSLIGVTSGSYEQYF.

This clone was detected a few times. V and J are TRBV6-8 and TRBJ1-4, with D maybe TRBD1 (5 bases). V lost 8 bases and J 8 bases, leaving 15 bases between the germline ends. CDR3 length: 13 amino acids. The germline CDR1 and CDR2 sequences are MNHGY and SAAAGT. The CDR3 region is CASEEAGGEKLFF. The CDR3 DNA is TGTGCCAGCGAGGAGGCGGGGGGGGAAAAACTGTTTTTT.

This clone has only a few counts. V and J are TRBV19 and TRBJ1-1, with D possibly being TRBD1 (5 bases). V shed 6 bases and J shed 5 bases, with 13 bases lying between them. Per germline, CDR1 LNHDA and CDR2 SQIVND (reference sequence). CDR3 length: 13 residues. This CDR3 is CASRAGRNTEAFF. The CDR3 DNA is TGTGCCAGTAGGGCAGGGAGGAATACTGAAGCTTTCTTT. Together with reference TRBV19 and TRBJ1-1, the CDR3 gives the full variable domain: DGGITQSPKYLFRKEGQNVTLSCEQNLNHDAMYWYRQDPGQGLRLIYYSQIVNDFQKGDIAEGYSVSREKKESFPLTVTSAQKNPTAFYLCASRAGRNTEAFFGQGTRLTVV.

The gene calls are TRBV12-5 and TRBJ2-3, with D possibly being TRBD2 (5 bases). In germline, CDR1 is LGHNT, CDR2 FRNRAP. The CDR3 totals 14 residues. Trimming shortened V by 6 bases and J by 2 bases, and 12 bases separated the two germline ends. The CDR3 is CASGSGVNTDTQYF. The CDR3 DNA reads TGTGCTAGTGGGTCCGGGGTGAACACAGATACGCAGTATTTT.

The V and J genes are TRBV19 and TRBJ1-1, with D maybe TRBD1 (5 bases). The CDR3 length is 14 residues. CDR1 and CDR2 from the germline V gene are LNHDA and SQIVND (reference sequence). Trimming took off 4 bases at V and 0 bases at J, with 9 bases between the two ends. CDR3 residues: CASSRGPLNTEAFF. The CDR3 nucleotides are TGTGCCAGTAGTAGGGGCCCCTTGAACACTGAAGCTTTCTTT.

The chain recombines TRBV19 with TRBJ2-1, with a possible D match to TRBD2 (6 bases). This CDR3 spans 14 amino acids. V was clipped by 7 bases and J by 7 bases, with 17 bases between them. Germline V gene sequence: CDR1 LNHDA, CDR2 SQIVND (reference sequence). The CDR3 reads CASNRDWGRNEQFF. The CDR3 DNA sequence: TGTGCCAGTAACCGGGACTGGGGCCGTAATGAGCAGTTCTTC.

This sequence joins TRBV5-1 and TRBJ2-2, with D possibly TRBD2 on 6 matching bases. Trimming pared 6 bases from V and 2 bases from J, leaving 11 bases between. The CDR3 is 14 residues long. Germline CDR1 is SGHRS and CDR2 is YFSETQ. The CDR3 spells CASKAGTNTGELFF. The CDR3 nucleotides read TGCGCCAGCAAGGCGGGGACCAACACCGGGGAGCTGTTTTTT.

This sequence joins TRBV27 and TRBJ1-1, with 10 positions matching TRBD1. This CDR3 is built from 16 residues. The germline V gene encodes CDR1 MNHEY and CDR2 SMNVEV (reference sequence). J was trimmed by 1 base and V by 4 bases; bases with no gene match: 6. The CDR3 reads CASSYWTGGKNTEAFF. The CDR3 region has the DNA TGTGCCAGCAGTTATTGGACAGGGGGGAAGAACACTGAAGCTTTCTTT.

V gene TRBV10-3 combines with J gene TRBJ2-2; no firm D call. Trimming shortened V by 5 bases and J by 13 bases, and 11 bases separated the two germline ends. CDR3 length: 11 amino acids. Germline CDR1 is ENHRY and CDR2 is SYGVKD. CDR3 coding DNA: TGTGCCATCAGTAGAGGTTTTTGGCTGTTTTTT. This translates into CAISRGFWLFF.

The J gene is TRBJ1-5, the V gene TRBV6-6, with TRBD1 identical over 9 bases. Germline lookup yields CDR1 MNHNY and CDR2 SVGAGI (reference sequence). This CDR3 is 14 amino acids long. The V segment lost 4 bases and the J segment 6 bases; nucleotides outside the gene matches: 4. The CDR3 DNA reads TGTGCCAGCAGTTCCACAGGGGGCGGTCAGCCCCAGCATTTT. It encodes CASSSTGGGQPQHF.

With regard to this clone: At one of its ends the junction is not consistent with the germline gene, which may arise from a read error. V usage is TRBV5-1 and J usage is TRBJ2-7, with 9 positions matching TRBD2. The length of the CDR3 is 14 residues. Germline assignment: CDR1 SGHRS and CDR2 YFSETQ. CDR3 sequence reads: CASSRTGLAYEQCF. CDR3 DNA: TGCGCCAGCAGCAGAACGGGACTAGCCTACGAGCAGTGCTTC.

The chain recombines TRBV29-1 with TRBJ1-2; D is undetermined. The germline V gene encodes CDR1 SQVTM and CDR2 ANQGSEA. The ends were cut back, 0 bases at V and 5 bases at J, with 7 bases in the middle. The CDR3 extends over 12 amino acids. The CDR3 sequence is CSVEDGRYGYTF. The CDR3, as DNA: TGCAGCGTTGAAGATGGGCGATATGGCTACACCTTC.

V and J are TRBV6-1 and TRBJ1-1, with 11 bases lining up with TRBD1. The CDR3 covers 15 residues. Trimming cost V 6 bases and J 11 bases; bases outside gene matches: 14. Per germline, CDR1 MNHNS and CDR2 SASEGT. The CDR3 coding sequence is TGTGCCAGCAGCCAACCGCGCCGGACAGGGGGCCGGGCTTTCTTT. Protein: CASSQPRRTGGRAFF.

CDR3 bases: TGTGCCAGCACCCTTACCCCGGACAGGGGAGCACGTGGAGGGGAGCTGTTTTTT. It specifies CASTLTPDRGARGGELFF. V is TRBV9 and J is TRBJ2-2; TRBD1 aligns across 9 bases. Trimming took 6 bases from V and 8 from J; bases not matched to a gene: 20. The germline gives CDR1 SGDLS, CDR2 YYNGEE. This CDR3 is 18 amino acids long. Drawing the rest from reference TRBV9 and TRBJ2-2, the complete variable domain is DSGVTQTPKHLITATGQRVTLRCSPRSGDLSVYWYQQSLDQGLQFLIQYYNGEERAKGNILERFSAQQFPDLHSELNLSSLELGDSALYFCASTLTPDRGARGGELFFGEGSRLTVL.

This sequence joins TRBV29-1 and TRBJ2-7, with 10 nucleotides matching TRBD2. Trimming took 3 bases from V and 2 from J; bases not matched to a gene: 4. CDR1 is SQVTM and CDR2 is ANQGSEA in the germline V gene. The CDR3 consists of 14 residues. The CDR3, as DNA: TGCAGCGTTGATGCTAGCGGGAGCCCCTACGAGCAGTACTTC. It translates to CSVDASGSPYEQYF.

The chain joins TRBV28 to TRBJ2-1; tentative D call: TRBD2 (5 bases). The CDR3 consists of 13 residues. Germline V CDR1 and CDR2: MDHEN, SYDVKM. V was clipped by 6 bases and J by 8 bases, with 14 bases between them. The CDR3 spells CASRTGAVYEQFF. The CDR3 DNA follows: TGTGCCAGCAGGACTGGAGCGGTCTATGAGCAGTTCTTC.

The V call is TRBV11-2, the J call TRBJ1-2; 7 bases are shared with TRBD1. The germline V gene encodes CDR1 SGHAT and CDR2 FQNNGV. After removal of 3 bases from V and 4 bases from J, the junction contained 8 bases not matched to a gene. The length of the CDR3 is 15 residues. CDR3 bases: TGTGCCAGCAGCTTGGGTAGGGACAGAGGCTATGGCTACACCTTC. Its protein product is CASSLGRDRGYGYTF. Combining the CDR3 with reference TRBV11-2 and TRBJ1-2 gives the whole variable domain EAGVAQSPRYKIIEKRQSVAFWCNPISGHATLYWYQQILGQGPKLLIQFQNNGVVDDSQLPKDRFSAERLKGVDSTLKIQPAKLEDSAVYLCASSLGRDRGYGYTFGSGTRLTVV.

CDR3 nucleotides: TGCGCCAGCAGCCAGCCGACTAGCGGGAGGGCCAAGAATGAGCAGTTCTTC. Translation: CASSQPTSGRAKNEQFF. The chain links TRBV4-1 to TRBJ2-1; 14 bases line up with TRBD2. Germline V gene sequence: CDR1 MGHRA, CDR2 YSYEKL. With V trimmed by 3 bases and J by 7 bases, 8 bases remained unmatched. The CDR3 sequence is 17 residues long.

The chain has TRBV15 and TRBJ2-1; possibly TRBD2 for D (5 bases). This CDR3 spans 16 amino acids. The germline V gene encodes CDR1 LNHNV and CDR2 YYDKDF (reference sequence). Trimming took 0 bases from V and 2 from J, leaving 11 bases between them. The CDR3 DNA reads TGTGCCACCAGCAGAGAAACTAGGAACACCTACAATGAGCAGTTCTTC. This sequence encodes CATSRETRNTYNEQFF.

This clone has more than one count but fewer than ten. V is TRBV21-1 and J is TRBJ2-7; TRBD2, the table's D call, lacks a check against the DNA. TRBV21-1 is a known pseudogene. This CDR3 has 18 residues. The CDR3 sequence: CASSTGTSGSEGSYEQYF. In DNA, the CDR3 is TGTGCCAGCAGCACCGGGACTAGCGGGAGTGAGGGGTCCTACGAGCAGTACTTC.

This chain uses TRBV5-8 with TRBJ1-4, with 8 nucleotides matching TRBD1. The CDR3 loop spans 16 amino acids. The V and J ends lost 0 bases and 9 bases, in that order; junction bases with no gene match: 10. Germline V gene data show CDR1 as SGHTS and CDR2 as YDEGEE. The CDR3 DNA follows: TGTGCCAGCAGCTTGGTGGCGGGCAGGGGGCTTCAAAAACTGTTTTTT. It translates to CASSLVAGRGLQKLFF.

CDR3 sequence: CASSTGGHTEAFF. The DNA for the CDR3 is TGTGCCAGTAGTACAGGGGGCCACACTGAAGCTTTCTTT. The chain carries TRBV19 and TRBJ1-1, with 8 nucleotides matching TRBD1. The CDR3 is made up of 13 amino acids. With 4 bases clipped from V and 3 bases from J, the junction kept 1 base outside the gene matches. Germline V lookup: CDR1 LNHDA, CDR2 SQIVND (reference sequence).

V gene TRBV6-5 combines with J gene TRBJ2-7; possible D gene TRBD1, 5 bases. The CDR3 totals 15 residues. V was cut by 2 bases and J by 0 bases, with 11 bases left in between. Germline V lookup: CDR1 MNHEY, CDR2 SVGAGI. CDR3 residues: CASSYAWGVSYEQYF. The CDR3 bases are TGTGCCAGCAGTTACGCCTGGGGCGTCTCCTACGAGCAGTACTTC.

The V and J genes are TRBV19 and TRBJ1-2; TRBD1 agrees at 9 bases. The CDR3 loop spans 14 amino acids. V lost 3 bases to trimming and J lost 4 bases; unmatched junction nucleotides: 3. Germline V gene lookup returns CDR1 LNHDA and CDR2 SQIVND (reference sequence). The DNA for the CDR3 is TGTGCCAGTAGTATCGGGACAGGGTTCTATGGCTACACCTTC. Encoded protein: CASSIGTGFYGYTF.

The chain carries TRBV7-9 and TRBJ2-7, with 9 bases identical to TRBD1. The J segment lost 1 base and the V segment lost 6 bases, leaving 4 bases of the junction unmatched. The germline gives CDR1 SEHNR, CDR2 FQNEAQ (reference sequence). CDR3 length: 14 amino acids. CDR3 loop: CASSTGQGSYEQYF. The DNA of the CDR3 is TGTGCCAGCAGTACGGGACAGGGATCCTACGAGCAGTACTTC.

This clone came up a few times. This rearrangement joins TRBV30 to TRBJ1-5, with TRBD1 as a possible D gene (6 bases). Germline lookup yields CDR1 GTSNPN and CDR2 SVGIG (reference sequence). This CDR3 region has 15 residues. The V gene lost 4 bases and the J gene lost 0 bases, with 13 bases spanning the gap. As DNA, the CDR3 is TGTGCCTGGAATTCGCAGGGGTATAGCAATCAGCCCCAGCATTTT. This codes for CAWNSQGYSNQPQHF.

The CDR3 nucleotides are TGTGCCAGCAGTGACTTCGGGAGGAGCTCCTACAATGAGCAGTTCTTC. Encoded protein: CASSDFGRSSYNEQFF. The gene calls are TRBV6-1 and TRBJ2-1; 7 nucleotides agree with TRBD2. The trim removed 3 bases at V and 0 bases at J, leaving 5 bases unmatched. CDR3 size: 16 residues. CDR1 is MNHNS, CDR2 SASEGT, per germline.

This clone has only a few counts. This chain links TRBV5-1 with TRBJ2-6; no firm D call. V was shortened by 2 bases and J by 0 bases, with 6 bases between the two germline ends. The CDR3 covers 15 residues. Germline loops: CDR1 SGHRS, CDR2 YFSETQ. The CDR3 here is CASSFYRSGANVLTF. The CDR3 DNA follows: TGCGCCAGCAGCTTCTACCGCTCTGGGGCCAACGTCCTGACTTTC.